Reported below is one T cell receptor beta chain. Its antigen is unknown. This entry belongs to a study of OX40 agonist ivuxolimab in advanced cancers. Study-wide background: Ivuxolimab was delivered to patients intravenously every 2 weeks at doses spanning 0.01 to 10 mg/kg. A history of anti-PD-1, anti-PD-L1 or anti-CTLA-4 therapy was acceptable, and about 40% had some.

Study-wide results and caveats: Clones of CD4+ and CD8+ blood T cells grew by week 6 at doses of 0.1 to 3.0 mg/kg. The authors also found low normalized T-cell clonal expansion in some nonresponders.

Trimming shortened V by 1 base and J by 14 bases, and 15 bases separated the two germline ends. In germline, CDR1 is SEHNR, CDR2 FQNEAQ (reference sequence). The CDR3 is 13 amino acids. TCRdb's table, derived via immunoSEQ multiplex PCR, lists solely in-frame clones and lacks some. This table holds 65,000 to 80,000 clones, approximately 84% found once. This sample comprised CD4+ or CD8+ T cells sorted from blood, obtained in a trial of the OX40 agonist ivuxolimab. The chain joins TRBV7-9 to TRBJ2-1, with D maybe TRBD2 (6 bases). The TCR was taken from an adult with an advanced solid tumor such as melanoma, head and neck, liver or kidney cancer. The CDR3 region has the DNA TGTGCCAGCAGCTTAGGGGAGGCAGGTGGAGAGTTCTTC. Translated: CASSLGEAGGEFF.